A few counts support the clone carrying this T cell receptor beta chain. The antigen is not known. The data are from a study of CD8 T cells in ankylosing spondylitis. Study findings and constraints: Ankylosing spondylitis blood appeared to carry a characteristic TCR beta motif of several highly homologous variants. Clones linked to disease were reported to show significant enrichment in matched ankylosing spondylitis synovial fluid.

Germline CDR1 LGHNA, CDR2 YNFKEQ. The CDR3 consists of 14 residues. Trimming pared 0 bases from V and 4 bases from J, leaving 9 bases between. Researchers built TCR beta libraries using quantitative 5'-RACE with molecular barcodes. TCRdb re-called the 5' RACE reads with MiXCR, one entry per CDR3 protein. The data show some 340,000 distinct CDR3 sequences, under 15% seen once. The chain employs TRBV4-2 and TRBJ1-2, with no clear D. Sequenced sample: blood, either unsorted or a sorted T cell fraction (not recorded which). This TCR was recovered from a male donor with ankylosing spondylitis or in good health (not recorded which). The CDR3 DNA is TGTGCCAGCAGCCAAGAATCGGGATCCTATGGCTACACCTTC. Encoded protein: CASSQESGSYGYTF.